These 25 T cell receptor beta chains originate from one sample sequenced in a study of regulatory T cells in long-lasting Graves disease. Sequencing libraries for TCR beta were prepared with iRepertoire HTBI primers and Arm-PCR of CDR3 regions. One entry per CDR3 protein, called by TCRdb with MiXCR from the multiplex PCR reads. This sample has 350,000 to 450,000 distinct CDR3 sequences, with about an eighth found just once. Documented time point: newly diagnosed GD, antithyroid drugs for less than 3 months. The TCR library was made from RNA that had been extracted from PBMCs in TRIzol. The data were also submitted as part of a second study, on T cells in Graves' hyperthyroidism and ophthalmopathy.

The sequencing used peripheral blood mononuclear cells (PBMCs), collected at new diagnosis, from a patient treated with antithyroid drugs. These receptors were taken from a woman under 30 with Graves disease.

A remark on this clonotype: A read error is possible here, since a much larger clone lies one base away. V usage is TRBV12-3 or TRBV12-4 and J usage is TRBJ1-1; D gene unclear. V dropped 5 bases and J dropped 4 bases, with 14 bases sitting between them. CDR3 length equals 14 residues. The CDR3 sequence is CASSRRLFSTEAFF. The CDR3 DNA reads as TGTGCCAGCAGTCGCAGATTATTCAGCACTGAAGCTTTCTTT.

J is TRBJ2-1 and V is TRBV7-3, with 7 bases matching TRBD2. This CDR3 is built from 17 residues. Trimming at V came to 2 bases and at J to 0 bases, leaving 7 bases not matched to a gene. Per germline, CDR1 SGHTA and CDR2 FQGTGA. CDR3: CASSLLAGASSYNEQFF. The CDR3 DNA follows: TGTGCCAGCAGCTTACTTGCGGGAGCTAGCTCCTACAATGAGCAGTTCTTC.

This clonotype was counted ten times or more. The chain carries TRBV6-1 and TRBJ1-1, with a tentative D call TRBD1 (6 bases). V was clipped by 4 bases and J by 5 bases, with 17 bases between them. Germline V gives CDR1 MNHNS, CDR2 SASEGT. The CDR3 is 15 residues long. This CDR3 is CASSAALRRGTEAFF. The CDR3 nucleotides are TGTGCCAGCAGTGCCGCCCTAAGGAGGGGGACTGAAGCTTTCTTT.

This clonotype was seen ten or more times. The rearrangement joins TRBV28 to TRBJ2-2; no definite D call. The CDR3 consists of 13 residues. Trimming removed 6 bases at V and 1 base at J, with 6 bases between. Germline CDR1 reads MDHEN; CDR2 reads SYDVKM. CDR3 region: CASSFGNTGELFF. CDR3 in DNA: TGTGCCAGCAGCTTCGGGAACACCGGGGAGCTGTTTTTT.

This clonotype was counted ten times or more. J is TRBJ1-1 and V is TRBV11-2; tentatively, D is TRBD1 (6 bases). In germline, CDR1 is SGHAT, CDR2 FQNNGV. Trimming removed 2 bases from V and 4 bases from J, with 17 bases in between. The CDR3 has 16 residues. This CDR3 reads CASSLHTGIWSTEAFF. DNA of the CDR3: TGTGCCAGCAGCTTACACACAGGGATCTGGAGCACTGAAGCTTTCTTT.

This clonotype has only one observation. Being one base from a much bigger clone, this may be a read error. The CDR3 nucleotides are TGTGCCAGCAGTTATCGGGACAGGGGTCTTCTTAACTATGGCTACACCTTC. Its translation is CASSYRDRGLLNYGYTF. The chain uses TRBV6-2 or TRBV6-3 and TRBJ1-2; 10 nucleotides agree with TRBD1. The CDR3 loop spans 17 amino acids. V shed 3 bases, J shed 1 base, and the junction held 8 bases outside the gene matches. Germline CDR1 reads MNHEY; CDR2 reads SVGEGT.

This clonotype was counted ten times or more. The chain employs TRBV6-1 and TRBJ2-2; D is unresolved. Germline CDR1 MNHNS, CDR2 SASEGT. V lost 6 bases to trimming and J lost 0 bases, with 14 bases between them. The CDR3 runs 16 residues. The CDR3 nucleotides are TGTGCCAGCAGACCCCGTCAGCCTCCGAACACCGGGGAGCTGTTTTTT. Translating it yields CASRPRQPPNTGELFF.

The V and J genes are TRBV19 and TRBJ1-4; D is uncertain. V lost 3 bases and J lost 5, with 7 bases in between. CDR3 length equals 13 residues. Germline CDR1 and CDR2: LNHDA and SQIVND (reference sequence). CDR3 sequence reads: CASSITLNEKLFF. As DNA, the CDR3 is TGTGCCAGTAGTATTACCCTAAATGAAAAACTGTTTTTT.

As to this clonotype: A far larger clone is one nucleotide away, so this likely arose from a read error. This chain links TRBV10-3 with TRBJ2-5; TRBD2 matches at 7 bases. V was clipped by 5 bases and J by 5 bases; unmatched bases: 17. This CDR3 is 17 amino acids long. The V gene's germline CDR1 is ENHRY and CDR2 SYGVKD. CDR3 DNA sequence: TGTGCCATCAGTCTCATGCTAGGACTAGGACGACGGGAGACCCAGTACTTC. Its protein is CAISLMLGLGRRETQYF.

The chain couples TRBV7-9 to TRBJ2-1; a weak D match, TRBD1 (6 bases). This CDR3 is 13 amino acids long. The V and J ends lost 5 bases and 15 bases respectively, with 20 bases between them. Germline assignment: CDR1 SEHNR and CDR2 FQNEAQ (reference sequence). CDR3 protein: CASSAGTHTGRFF. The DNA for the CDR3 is TGTGCCAGCAGCGCCGGGACACACACTGGGCGGTTCTTC.

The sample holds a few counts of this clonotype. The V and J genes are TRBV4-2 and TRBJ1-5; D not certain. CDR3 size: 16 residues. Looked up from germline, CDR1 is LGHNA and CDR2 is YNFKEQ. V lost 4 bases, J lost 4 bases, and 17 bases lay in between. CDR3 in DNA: TGTGCCAGCAGCCTAATGACTCAAGGAGGTAATCAGCCCCAGCATTTT. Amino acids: CASSLMTQGGNQPQHF.

This CDR3 is CSARATQGGSTNEKLFF. The CDR3 DNA reads TGCAGTGCTAGAGCCACACAGGGAGGGTCAACTAATGAAAAACTGTTTTTT. This sequence joins TRBV20-1 and TRBJ1-4, with a weak D call TRBD1 (6 bases). This CDR3 spans 17 amino acids. The germline V and J ends were trimmed by 1 base and 0 bases, with 15 bases remaining between them. Germline lookup yields CDR1 DFQATT and CDR2 SNEGSKA (reference sequence).

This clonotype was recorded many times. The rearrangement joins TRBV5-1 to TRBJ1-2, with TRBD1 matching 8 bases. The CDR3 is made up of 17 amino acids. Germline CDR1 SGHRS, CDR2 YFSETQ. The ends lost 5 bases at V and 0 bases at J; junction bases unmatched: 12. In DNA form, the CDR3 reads TGCGCCAGCAGTCCTGGGACAGGAGACAAAGCTAACTATGGCTACACCTTC. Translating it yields CASSPGTGDKANYGYTF.

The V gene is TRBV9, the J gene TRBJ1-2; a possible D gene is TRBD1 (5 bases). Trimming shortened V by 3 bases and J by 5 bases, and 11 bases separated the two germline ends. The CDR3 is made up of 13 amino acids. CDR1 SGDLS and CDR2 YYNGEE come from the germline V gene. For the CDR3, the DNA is TGTGCCAGCAGCGCCTGGGGGTTTTATGGCTACACCTTC. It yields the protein CASSAWGFYGYTF.

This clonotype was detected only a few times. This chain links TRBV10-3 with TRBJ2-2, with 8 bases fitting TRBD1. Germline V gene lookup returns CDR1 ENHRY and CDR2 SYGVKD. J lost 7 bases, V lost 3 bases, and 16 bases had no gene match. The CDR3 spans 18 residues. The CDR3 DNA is TGTGCCATCAGTGATATAGGGCAGGGGGCGCGATATGGCGGGGAGCTGTTTTTT. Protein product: CAISDIGQGARYGGELFF.

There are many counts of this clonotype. CDR3 sequence: CASSHGTGNQPQHF. DNA for the CDR3: TGTGCCAGCAGTCATGGGACAGGGAATCAGCCCCAGCATTTT. This rearrangement joins TRBV27 to TRBJ1-5, with 9 bases matching TRBD1. CDR3 length: 14 amino acids. Germline V CDR1 and CDR2: MNHEY, SMNVEV (reference sequence). V lost 5 bases, J lost 4 bases, and 3 bases stayed unmatched.

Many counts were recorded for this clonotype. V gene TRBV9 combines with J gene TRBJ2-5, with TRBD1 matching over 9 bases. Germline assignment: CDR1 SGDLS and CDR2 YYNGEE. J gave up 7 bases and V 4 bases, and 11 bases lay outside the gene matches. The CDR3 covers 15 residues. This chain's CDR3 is CASSPPGTGWATQYF. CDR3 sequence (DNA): TGTGCCAGCAGCCCTCCCGGGACAGGGTGGGCGACCCAGTACTTC. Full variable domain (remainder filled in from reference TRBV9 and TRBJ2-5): DSGVTQTPKHLITATGQRVTLRCSPRSGDLSVYWYQQSLDQGLQFLIQYYNGEERAKGNILERFSAQQFPDLHSELNLSSLELGDSALYFCASSPPGTGWATQYFGPGTRLLVL.

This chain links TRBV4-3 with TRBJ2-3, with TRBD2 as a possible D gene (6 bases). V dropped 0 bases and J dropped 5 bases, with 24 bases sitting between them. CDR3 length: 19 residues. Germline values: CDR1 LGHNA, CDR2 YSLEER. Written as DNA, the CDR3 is TGCGCCAGCAGCCAAGATAGGTTCCCCACTAGCCGGGGTCGAGATACGCAGTATTTT. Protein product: CASSQDRFPTSRGRDTQYF.

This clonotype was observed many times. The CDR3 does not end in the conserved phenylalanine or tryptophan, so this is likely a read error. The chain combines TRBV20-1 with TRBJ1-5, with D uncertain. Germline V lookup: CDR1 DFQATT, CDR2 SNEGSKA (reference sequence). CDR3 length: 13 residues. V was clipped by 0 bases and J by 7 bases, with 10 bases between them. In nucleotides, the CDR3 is TGCAGTGCTAGAGATCAGAGAACCCAGCCCCAGCATTCT. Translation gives CSARDQRTQPQHS.

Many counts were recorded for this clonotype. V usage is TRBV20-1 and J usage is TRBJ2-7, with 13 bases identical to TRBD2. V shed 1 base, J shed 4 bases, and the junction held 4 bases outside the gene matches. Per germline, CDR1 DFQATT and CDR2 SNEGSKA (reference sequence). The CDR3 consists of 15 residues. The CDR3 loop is CSARGTSGRRYEQYF. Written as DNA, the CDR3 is TGCAGTGCTAGAGGGACTAGCGGGAGACGGTACGAGCAGTACTTC.

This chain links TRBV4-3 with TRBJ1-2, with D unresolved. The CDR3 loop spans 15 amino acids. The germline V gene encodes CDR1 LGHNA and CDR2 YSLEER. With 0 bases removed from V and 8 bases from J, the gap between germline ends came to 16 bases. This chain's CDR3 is CASSQDPAGFEGYTF. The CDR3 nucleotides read TGCGCCAGCAGCCAAGATCCAGCTGGCTTCGAGGGCTACACCTTC.

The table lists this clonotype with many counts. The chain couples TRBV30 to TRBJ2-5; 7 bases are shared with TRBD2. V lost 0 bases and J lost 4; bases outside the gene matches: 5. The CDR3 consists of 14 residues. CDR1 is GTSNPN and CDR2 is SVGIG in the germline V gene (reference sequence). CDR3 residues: CAWSVLAFSETQYF. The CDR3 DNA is TGTGCCTGGAGTGTACTAGCGTTCTCAGAGACCCAGTACTTC. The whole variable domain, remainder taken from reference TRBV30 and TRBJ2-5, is SQTIHQWPATLVQPVGSPLSLECTVEGTSNPNLYWYRQAAGRGLQLLFYSVGIGQISSEVPQNLSASRPQDRQFILSSKKLLLSDSGFYLCAWSVLAFSETQYFGPGTRLLVL.

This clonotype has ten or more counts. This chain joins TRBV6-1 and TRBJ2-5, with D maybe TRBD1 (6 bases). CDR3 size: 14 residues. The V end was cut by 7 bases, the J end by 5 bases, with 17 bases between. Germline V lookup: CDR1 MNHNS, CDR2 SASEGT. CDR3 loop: CASNPDPGEETQYF. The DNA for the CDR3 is TGTGCCAGCAACCCGGACCCAGGGGAGGAGACCCAGTACTTC.

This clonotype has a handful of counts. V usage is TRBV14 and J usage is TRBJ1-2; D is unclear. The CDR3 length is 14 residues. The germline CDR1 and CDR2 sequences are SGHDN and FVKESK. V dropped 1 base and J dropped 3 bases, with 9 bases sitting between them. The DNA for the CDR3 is TGTGCCAGCAGCCAAGGGTGGAGAGACTATGGCTACACCTTC. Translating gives CASSQGWRDYGYTF.

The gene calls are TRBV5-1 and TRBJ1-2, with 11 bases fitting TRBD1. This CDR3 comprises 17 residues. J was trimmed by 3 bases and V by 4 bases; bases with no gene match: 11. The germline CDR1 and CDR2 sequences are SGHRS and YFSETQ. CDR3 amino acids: CASSIAPGDRGYYGYTF. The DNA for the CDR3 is TGCGCCAGCAGCATAGCCCCGGGGGACAGGGGGTACTATGGCTACACCTTC.